This T cell receptor (beta chain) was retrieved from a study of T cell repertoires in cytomegalovirus infection. Study-wide context: The public TCR beta signatures pointed to both CMV infection and matching HLA type. Study outcomes and limitations: Summed public TCR beta family frequency identified CMV carriers bearing the relevant HLA. HLA-C-restricted CMV clonotypes gave the most frequent clonotype in two of eight donors.

TCRdb fed the reads into MiXCR, producing one record per CDR3 protein. The table includes about 200,000 distinct CDR3 sequences, 8% to 10% detected once. This clonotype has a handful of counts. Its antigen is unidentified. Material: PBMCs. The clonotype originates from a human donor in good health (CMV status not recorded). Some clones in this sample may be carry-over from other donors' samples.

The CDR3 DNA sequence: TGTGCCAGCAGAGGAGGGGGCGGCGTCACTGAAGCTTTCTTT. It encodes CASRGGGGVTEAFF. The chain recombines TRBV6-2 or TRBV6-3 with TRBJ1-1; 7 positions match TRBD1. This CDR3 comprises 14 residues. Trimming cost V 6 bases and J 4 bases; bases outside gene matches: 8. CDR1 MNHEY and CDR2 SVGEGT come from the germline V gene.